Presented here are 19 T cell receptor beta chains from one specimen sequenced in a study of radiotherapy plus CTLA-4 blockade in lung cancer. Assay: immunoSEQ multiplex PCR; the TCRdb copy retains only in-frame clones and omits some. The sample holds 35,000 to 45,000 clones, about 85% seen once. The sequencing here drew on peripheral blood, taken from a patient treated with radiotherapy plus ipilimumab. The receptors originated from a human donor with non-small cell lung cancer who had stable disease on radiotherapy plus ipilimumab.

The rearrangement joins TRBV7-3 to TRBJ2-7, with TRBD1 matching over 8 bases. Germline loops: CDR1 SGHTA, CDR2 FQGTGA. CDR3 length equals 15 residues. Trimming removed 0 bases from V and 5 bases from J; junction bases left unmatched: 6. The CDR3 nucleotides are TGTGCCAGCAGCTTAACGGTGGCAGGGGGCCACGAGCAGTACTTC. Translation: CASSLTVAGGHEQYF.

V and J are TRBV7-9 and TRBJ2-1; unclear D gene. Trimming pared 2 bases from V and 6 bases from J, leaving 8 bases between. This CDR3 is built from 13 residues. Germline CDR1 SEHNR, CDR2 FQNEAQ (reference sequence). The CDR3 DNA is TGTGCCAGCAGCTTACTCCGGGTCAATGAGCAGTTCTTC. Amino acids: CASSLLRVNEQFF.

The gene calls are TRBV15 and TRBJ1-5; D is unclear. The CDR3 contains 14 residues. The V end was cut by 5 bases, the J end by 0 bases, with 8 bases between. CDR1 LNHNV and CDR2 YYDKDF come from the germline V gene (reference sequence). The CDR3 reads CATSVQYSNQPQHF. CDR3 coding DNA: TGTGCCACCAGCGTACAGTATAGCAATCAGCCCCAGCATTTT.

This chain joins TRBV23-1 and TRBJ2-3; 12 bases are a match to TRBD2. TRBV23-1 is filed as an ORF, its function uncertain. V lost 1 base to trimming and J lost 4 bases; unmatched junction nucleotides: 6. The CDR3 is 17 residues long. The CDR3 DNA reads TGCGCCAGCAGTCAATGTCCTAGCGGGGGGGGGCCAGATACGCAGTATTTT. Translation gives CASSQCPSGGGPDTQYF.

The chain joins TRBV5-1 to TRBJ2-1; no firm D call. Germline V gives CDR1 SGHRS, CDR2 YFSETQ. V was clipped by 1 base and J by 5 bases, with 10 bases between them. The CDR3 extends over 14 amino acids. CDR3: CASSLSSSNNEQFF. In DNA form, the CDR3 reads TGCGCCAGCAGCTTGAGTAGCAGCAACAATGAGCAGTTCTTC.

The chain couples TRBV6-6 to TRBJ1-1; 8 bases are shared with TRBD1. Looked up from germline, CDR1 is MNHNY and CDR2 is SVGAGI (reference sequence). CDR3 size: 16 residues. V dropped 5 bases and J dropped 1; count of bases not matched to a gene: 9. CDR3 coding DNA: TGTGCCAGCAGTAACCCTTGGGACAGGAAGAACACTGAAGCTTTCTTT. This sequence encodes CASSNPWDRKNTEAFF.

The rearrangement joins TRBV4-3 to TRBJ2-1, with 11 bases lining up with TRBD2. The CDR3 has 15 amino acids. Trimming took 3 bases from V and 4 from J; bases not matched to a gene: 2. Germline lookup yields CDR1 LGHNA and CDR2 YSLEER. DNA for the CDR3: TGCGCCAGCAGCCAGGGACTAGCGGTATACAATGAGCAGTTCTTC. Amino acids: CASSQGLAVYNEQFF.

This clone showed up just once. The V gene is TRBV19, the J gene TRBJ1-4, with D possibly being TRBD1 (5 bases). V lost 3 bases and J lost 0, with 20 bases in between. The germline V gene has CDR1 LNHDA and CDR2 SQIVND (reference sequence). The CDR3 consists of 19 residues. DNA for the CDR3: TGTGCCAGTAGTATGTTCCGAGCGGGGCATCGCCCAACTAATGAAAAACTGTTTTTT. Its translation: CASSMFRAGHRPTNEKLFF.

CDR3 nucleotide sequence: TGCGCCAGCAGCGAGGACAGGGGGAATTGGCCCACTGAAGCTTTCTTT. Translating it yields CASSEDRGNWPTEAFF. The chain joins TRBV5-1 to TRBJ1-1, with TRBD1 matching over 10 bases. CDR1 is SGHRS, CDR2 YFSETQ, per germline. Trimming took 4 bases from V and 4 from J; bases not matched to a gene: 10. The CDR3 is made up of 16 amino acids.

This clone has just a few counts. V gene TRBV4-1 combines with J gene TRBJ2-7; D may be TRBD2 (6 bases). The germline V gene encodes CDR1 MGHRA and CDR2 YSYEKL. The ends were cut back, 2 bases at V and 2 bases at J, with 19 bases in the middle. The CDR3 has 17 residues. In nucleotides, the CDR3 is TGCGCCAGCAGCCAAAGATGGGGGGAGGCGATTACCTACGAGCAGTACTTC. It translates to CASSQRWGEAITYEQYF.

The chain links TRBV5-6 to TRBJ1-4, with D possibly matching TRBD1 (6 bases). The CDR3 contains 14 residues. V was trimmed by 1 base and J by 12 bases, leaving 16 bases between them. Germline assignment: CDR1 SGHDT and CDR2 YYEEEE. The CDR3 loop is CASSLWGGGAELFF. The CDR3 DNA is TGTGCCAGCAGCTTGTGGGGAGGGGGTGCTGAACTGTTTTTT.

The chain has TRBV7-9 and TRBJ2-3; 14 bases map to TRBD2. J gave up 6 bases and V 5 bases, and 10 bases lay outside the gene matches. Germline loops: CDR1 SEHNR, CDR2 FQNEAQ (reference sequence). CDR3 length: 17 residues. The CDR3 protein is CASSLPRTSGRRDTQYF. The CDR3, as DNA: TGTGCCAGCAGCCTCCCTCGGACTAGCGGGAGGAGGGATACGCAGTATTTT.

This clone was recorded only once. This chain joins TRBV18 and TRBJ1-5, with D perhaps TRBD1 (5 bases). Germline V gene sequence: CDR1 KGHSH, CDR2 LQKENI. The CDR3 is 14 amino acids. The V end lost 4 bases, the J end lost 2 bases, and 9 bases lay between the germline ends. CDR3: CASSQQGGNQPQHF. In DNA form, the CDR3 reads TGTGCCAGCTCACAGCAGGGTGGCAATCAGCCCCAGCATTTT.

The table lists this clone with a count of one. V gene TRBV11-2 combines with J gene TRBJ2-5; 7 nucleotides match TRBD2. The CDR3 spans 16 residues. V was clipped by 4 bases and J by 2 bases; unmatched bases: 10. Germline CDR1 is SGHAT and CDR2 is FQNNGV. CDR3 sequence reads: CASSSRTGGGQETQYF. CDR3 sequence (DNA): TGTGCCAGCAGCTCCAGGACTGGCGGGGGACAAGAGACCCAGTACTTC.

This rearrangement joins TRBV30 to TRBJ2-7; TRBD1 matches 9 bases. Germline CDR1 reads GTSNPN; CDR2 reads SVGIG (reference sequence). The CDR3 is 13 amino acids. Losses at the gene ends were 5 bases for V and 5 bases for J; bases not matched to a gene: 7. The CDR3 DNA reads TGTGCCTGGGGGACAGGGAAGAGGGACGAGCAGTACTTC. Translated, it gives CAWGTGKRDEQYF.

The chain employs TRBV27 and TRBJ2-3; TRBD2 is a possible D gene (5 bases). The CDR3 is made up of 16 amino acids. The V end was cut by 11 bases, the J end by 0 bases, with 21 bases between. CDR1 MNHEY and CDR2 SMNVEV come from the germline V gene (reference sequence). CDR3 DNA sequence: TGTGCCCCCCAATGTAAGCGAGGGAGAAGCACAGATACGCAGTATTTT. Its protein is CAPQCKRGRSTDTQYF.

The CDR3: CASSPTTADTQYF. In DNA, the CDR3 is TGTGCCAGCAGCCCCACCACGGCAGATACGCAGTATTTT. The chain has TRBV7-7 and TRBJ2-3; D is unclear. Trimming pared 5 bases from V and 4 bases from J, leaving 10 bases between. Germline lookup yields CDR1 SSHAT and CDR2 FNYEAQ (reference sequence). The CDR3 is 13 residues long. The full variable domain, completed using reference TRBV7-7 and TRBJ2-3, is GAGVSQSPRYKVTKRGQDVTLRCDPISSHATLYWYQQALGQGPEFLTYFNYEAQPDKSGLPSDRFSAERPEGSISTLTIQRTEQRDSAMYRCASSPTTADTQYFGPGTRLTVL.

The rearrangement uses TRBV5-1 and TRBJ1-2, with D hard to call. CDR3 length: 13 residues. V was clipped by 1 base and J by 0 bases, with 4 bases between them. Germline V gives CDR1 SGHRS, CDR2 YFSETQ. The CDR3 spells CASSLSANYGYTF. CDR3 nucleotides: TGCGCCAGCAGCTTGTCTGCTAACTATGGCTACACCTTC.

The rearrangement links TRBV7-2 to TRBJ2-1; 7 bases map to TRBD1. CDR3 length: 12 amino acids. CDR1 is SGHTA and CDR2 is FQGNSA in the germline V gene. Trimming took 4 bases from V and 13 from J; bases not matched to a gene: 7. DNA for the CDR3: TGTGCCAGCAGCTCTCCGGGACAGAGCCAGTTCTTC. It translates to CASSSPGQSQFF.